Following are 10 T cell receptor beta chains from one sample sequenced in a study of molecular identifiers for immune sequencing clone quantification. TCRdb recomputed calls from the PCR reads with MiXCR, one row per CDR3 protein. The sample includes more than 450,000 distinct CDR3 sequences, around 23% seen only once; the top ten take roughly 0.77%. Source material: naive CD8+ T cells from blood, with Jurkat cell RNA spiked in. As for subset: FACS-sorted CD8+CD4-CCR7+CD45RA+ naive T cells. Receptors originate from a human donor in good health. Some libraries in this study had Jurkat cell RNA spiked in.

This clonotype has at least ten counts. This chain uses TRBV2 with TRBJ2-3, with TRBD1 matching 9 bases. Germline loops: CDR1 SNHLY, CDR2 FYNNEI. The CDR3 extends over 15 amino acids. The junction had 8 bases not matched to a gene; V was cut back by 5 bases and J by 5 bases. The CDR3: CASSRTGAIRDTQYF. As DNA, the CDR3 is TGTGCCAGCAGTAGGACAGGGGCGATTCGAGATACGCAGTATTTT.

This sequence joins TRBV11-2 and TRBJ1-1; 9 bases agree with TRBD1. The V and J ends lost 1 base and 4 bases, in that order; junction bases with no gene match: 10. Per the germline V gene, CDR1 is SGHAT and CDR2 is FQNNGV. The CDR3 consists of 17 residues. The CDR3 DNA is TGTGCCAGCAGCTTAGTTGGCACAGGGGGCCTCGGCACTGAAGCTTTCTTT. Translated, it gives CASSLVGTGGLGTEAFF.

The chain carries TRBV19 and TRBJ2-2, with TRBD1 matching 9 bases. The CDR3 consists of 15 residues. The junction had 7 bases not matched to a gene; V was cut back by 6 bases and J by 5 bases. Germline-derived CDR1 and CDR2 are LNHDA and SQIVND (reference sequence). The CDR3 protein is CASSLTDRGTGELFF. For the CDR3, the DNA is TGTGCCAGTAGCCTTACAGACAGGGGGACCGGGGAGCTGTTTTTT.

Notes on this clonotype: A much larger clone differs from this one at a single base, so this may be a read error. Lacking the conserved final phenylalanine or tryptophan, this CDR3 likely reflects a read error. J is TRBJ2-3 and V is TRBV7-2; D call uncertain. This CDR3 spans 16 amino acids. Germline CDR1 is SGHTA and CDR2 is FQGNSA. V lost 1 base and J lost 6, with 17 bases in between. The CDR3 coding sequence is TGTGCCAGCAGCTTAGGTGGCGGACCTCCCACGGATACGCAGTATCTT. It encodes CASSLGGGPPTDTQYL.

The chain carries TRBV21-1 and TRBJ1-1; the DNA was not used to check the table's D call, TRBD1. TRBV21-1 corresponds to a pseudogene. The CDR3 extends over 17 amino acids. This chain's CDR3 is CASSLLRGAYTNTEAIF. The CDR3 bases are TGTGCCAGCAGCCTACTAAGGGGGGCCTATACGAACACTGAAGCTATCTTT.

Many counts were recorded for this clonotype. The chain links TRBV5-6 to TRBJ1-1, with D possibly being TRBD1 (6 bases). Germline CDR1 reads SGHDT; CDR2 reads YYEEEE. V lost 4 bases and J 3 bases, leaving 10 bases between the germline ends. The CDR3 loop spans 13 amino acids. The CDR3 here is CASSRTGYTEAFF. The CDR3 coding sequence is TGTGCCAGCAGCCGTACAGGGTACACTGAAGCTTTCTTT.

About this clonotype: One base away lies a much larger clone, so this may be a sequencing read error. V and J are TRBV20-1 and TRBJ2-3, with a possible D match to TRBD2 (6 bases). The CDR3 loop spans 15 amino acids. In germline, CDR1 is DFQATT, CDR2 SNEGSKA (reference sequence). With 0 bases removed from V and 2 bases from J, the gap between germline ends came to 12 bases. The CDR3 DNA reads as TGCAGTGCTAGAGATTCTAGCGAAACCACAGATACGCAGTATTTT. Its translation: CSARDSSETTDTQYF.

This rearrangement joins TRBV13 to TRBJ1-1; D is uncertain. V lost 2 bases and J lost 8, with 6 bases in between. This CDR3 is 11 amino acids long. Germline V gives CDR1 PRHDT, CDR2 FYEKMQ (reference sequence). CDR3 region: CASSLSVEAFF. Written as DNA, the CDR3 is TGTGCCAGCAGCTTATCCGTGGAAGCTTTCTTT. Looking up the rest from reference TRBV13 and TRBJ1-1 gives the full variable domain: AAGVIQSPRHLIKEKRETATLKCYPIPRHDTVYWYQQGPGQDPQFLISFYEKMQSDKGSIPDRFSAQQFSDYHSELNMSSLELGDSALYFCASSLSVEAFFGQGTRLTVV.

This clonotype occurred a few times. The chain combines TRBV20-1 with TRBJ2-7; either TRBD1 or TRBD2 may supply D (5 bases each). V was cut by 1 base and J by 2 bases, with 9 bases left in between. CDR1 is DFQATT, CDR2 SNEGSKA, per germline (reference sequence). This CDR3 is 13 amino acids long. CDR3 sequence (DNA): TGCAGTGCTAGAGGGGACCCTACCTACGAGCAGTACTTC. Its protein is CSARGDPTYEQYF.

This clonotype was seen at least ten times. The rearrangement links TRBV5-1 to TRBJ2-7, with D perhaps matching TRBD1 (6 bases). The CDR3 consists of 14 residues. Looked up from germline, CDR1 is SGHRS and CDR2 is YFSETQ. V was pared by 0 bases and J by 2 bases, with 9 bases between. Here the CDR3 reads CASSLATGPYEQYF. Here the CDR3 DNA reads TGCGCCAGCAGCTTGGCTACAGGGCCCTACGAGCAGTACTTC.